Listed here is a single TCR beta chain. The data were obtained in a study of blood T cell repertoires in COVID-19. Background on the study: The samples span acute and convalescent COVID-19 from the United States, Italy and Spain.

In the authors' methods: The authors estimated nucleated cell counts from reference gene primer amplification. Here immunoSEQ multiplex PCR was the method, and the copy in TCRdb shows in-frame clones only, minus some. D and trimming were read from the DNA, whereas the V and J calls and clone size are those reported in that table. The sample has approximately 230,000 clones; about 83% are singletons. Germline V gene data show CDR1 as SGHDN and CDR2 as FVKESK. V was shortened by 1 base and J by 5 bases, with 26 bases between the two germline ends. The CDR3 length is 19 residues. Material: peripheral blood. The clonotype was recovered from an elderly man with acute or convalescent COVID-19. The chain is built from TRBV14 and TRBJ2-5; the D gene is possibly TRBD2 (5 bases). CDR3 sequence: CASSQGPLPGTQSRETQYF. The CDR3 nucleotides read TGTGCCAGCAGCCAAGGCCCCTTACCGGGAACACAATCCAGGGAGACCCAGTACTTC.